The 27 T cell receptor beta chains below all came from one sample that was sequenced in a study of post-analysis software for immune sequencing data. Whole-study findings and limits: About five TRBV segments, including TRBV5-6, TRBV5-1 and TRBV20-1, were more frequent in patients than controls.

Their cognate antigens are unknown. Tagging with unique molecular identifiers was a feature of the TCR beta cDNA libraries. MiXCR, applied by TCRdb to the PCR reads, yields one record per CDR3 protein. The sample lists fewer than 850,000 distinct CDR3 sequences, 35% to 55% occurring once. The sample comprised blood. The receptors shown here come from a girl aged 5 to 17 with multiple sclerosis.

This clonotype was seen more than once but under ten times. V usage is TRBV24-1 and J usage is TRBJ1-2; D unresolved. In germline, CDR1 is KGHDR, CDR2 SFDVKD. V shed 3 bases and J shed 1 base, with 8 bases lying between them. CDR3 size: 14 residues. In DNA, the CDR3 is TGTGCCACCAGTGATATTGGACTTAACTATGGCTACACCTTC. Protein: CATSDIGLNYGYTF.

J is TRBJ2-1 and V is TRBV6-5; 7 positions match TRBD1. The trim removed 1 base at V and 0 bases at J, leaving 3 bases unmatched. The CDR3 is 16 residues long. Per the germline V gene, CDR1 is MNHEY and CDR2 is SVGAGI. Written as DNA, the CDR3 is TGTGCCAGCAGTTACTTACAGGGGAGCTCCTACAATGAGCAGTTCTTC. Amino acids: CASSYLQGSSYNEQFF.

The chain employs TRBV30 and TRBJ2-3; tentative D call: TRBD2 (5 bases). The CDR3 sequence is 11 residues long. V was shortened by 1 base and J by 6 bases, with 5 bases between the two germline ends. Germline loops: CDR1 GTSNPN, CDR2 SVGIG (reference sequence). The CDR3 sequence is CAWSAGDTQYF. The CDR3 DNA reads TGTGCCTGGAGTGCGGGGGATACGCAGTATTTT.

To note about this clonotype: Possible read error: a much larger clone is one base away. Lacking the conserved final phenylalanine or tryptophan, this CDR3 likely reflects a read error. The chain joins TRBV6-2 or TRBV6-3 to TRBJ1-2; no firm D call. This CDR3 has 13 amino acids. Deletions cut 7 bases from V and 8 bases from J, with 17 bases between. The V gene's germline CDR1 is MNHEY and CDR2 SVGEGT. This CDR3 reads CASNPRETIGYTC. For the CDR3, the DNA is TGTGCCAGCAATCCTCGGGAGACTATAGGCTACACCTGC.

In regard to this clonotype: This may arise from a read error, as a much more abundant clone is one base away. This chain uses TRBV18 with TRBJ2-7; perhaps TRBD1 as D (5 bases). This CDR3 has 14 amino acids. The germline V gene encodes CDR1 KGHSH and CDR2 LQKENI. CDR3 sequence: CASSRMDMANEQHF. CDR3 nucleotides: TGTGCCAGCTCAAGGATGGACATGGCAAACGAGCAGCACTTC.

The rearrangement joins TRBV24-1 to TRBJ2-5, with 7 bases that match TRBD1. After removal of 7 bases from V and 2 bases from J, the junction contained 9 bases not matched to a gene. Germline CDR1 is KGHDR and CDR2 is SFDVKD. This CDR3 region has 15 residues. CDR3 in DNA: TGTGCCACCAGGGACCCGGGACAGCATCAAGAGACCCAGTACTTC. This codes for CATRDPGQHQETQYF.

The CDR3 region has the DNA TGCAGTGCTCCCAAAAACCAAGAGACCCAGTACTTC. It specifies CSAPKNQETQYF. The chain carries TRBV20-1 and TRBJ2-5; D unresolved. Between the trimmed V and J ends, which lost 5 bases and 0 bases, there was a span of 7 bases. The CDR3 spans 12 residues. Germline loops: CDR1 DFQATT, CDR2 SNEGSKA (reference sequence).

V usage is TRBV6-2 or TRBV6-3 and J usage is TRBJ2-1, with 10 bases identical to TRBD2. The germline CDR1 and CDR2 sequences are MNHEY and SVGEGT. V trimming: 1 base; J trimming: 2 bases; junction bases outside the gene matches: 5. The length of the CDR3 is 17 residues. The CDR3 coding sequence is TGTGCCAGCAGTTACTTATCTAGCGGGGGTACCTACAATGAGCAGTTCTTC. Translated, it gives CASSYLSSGGTYNEQFF.

The genes are TRBV15 and TRBJ2-7; 9 nucleotides align to TRBD2. Per germline, CDR1 LNHNV and CDR2 YYDKDF (reference sequence). This CDR3 has 18 residues. V gave up 0 bases and J gave up 1 base; unmatched junction bases: 10. The DNA for the CDR3 is TGTGCCACCAGCAGAGATGCCTCCGGCGGGAGGGCGTCCTACGAGCAGTACTTC. It translates to CATSRDASGGRASYEQYF. Full variable domain (outside the CDR3, taken from reference TRBV15 and TRBJ2-7): DAMVIQNPRYQVTQFGKPVTLSCSQTLNHNVMYWYQQKSSQAPKLLFHYYDKDFNNEADTPDNFQSRRPNTSFCFLDIRSPGLGDTAMYLCATSRDASGGRASYEQYFGPGTRLTVT.

J is TRBJ1-6 and V is TRBV12-3 or TRBV12-4; D is undetermined. The CDR3 totals 15 residues. The ends were cut back, 1 base at V and 5 bases at J, with 9 bases in the middle. This CDR3 is CASSLGGADNSPLHF. Here the CDR3 DNA reads TGTGCCAGCAGTTTAGGCGGAGCGGATAATTCACCCCTCCACTTT.

The chain has TRBV12-3 or TRBV12-4 and TRBJ1-6; 10 bases are shared with TRBD1. Trimming removed 7 bases from V and 5 bases from J; junction bases left unmatched: 5. The CDR3 has 15 amino acids. CDR3 sequence (DNA): TGTGCCAGCACTAGACAGGGGGCAAATAATTCACCCCTCCACTTT. As protein: CASTRQGANNSPLHF.

This clonotype was counted a few times. V and J are TRBV12-3 or TRBV12-4 and TRBJ2-5; 7 bases agree with TRBD1. CDR3 length equals 18 residues. The junction had 21 bases not matched to a gene; V was cut back by 6 bases and J by 5 bases. CDR3 sequence reads: CASSQLTGNNSMVETQYF. CDR3 bases: TGTGCCAGCAGCCAACTGACAGGGAATAACTCTATGGTCGAGACCCAGTACTTC.

A note on this clonotype: At one of its ends the junction is not consistent with the germline gene, which may arise from a read error. The rearrangement joins TRBV6-1 to TRBJ2-1; D is possibly TRBD2 (6 bases). Germline V gives CDR1 MNHNS, CDR2 SASEGT. The CDR3 totals 15 residues. The CDR3 spells CASSEAGGLYNEQFF. The CDR3 coding sequence is TGCGCCAGCAGCGAAGCTGGAGGGCTATACAATGAGCAGTTCTTC.

The chain has TRBV29-1 and TRBJ2-7, with TRBD2 matching 7 bases. With the DNA end fitting TRBJ2-4 better, the J assignment may be wrong. The V gene's germline CDR1 is SQVTM and CDR2 ANQGSEA. This CDR3 region has 13 residues. CDR3 DNA sequence: TGCAGCGTTGGGGAGGGTGGGTGTCACATTCAGTACTTC. Its protein is CSVGEGGCHIQYF.

This chain joins TRBV20-1 and TRBJ2-4, with a weak D call TRBD2 (6 bases). The last part of the DNA fits TRBJ2-5 better; the J call may be wrong. CDR3 size: 14 residues. The germline V gene encodes CDR1 DFQATT and CDR2 SNEGSKA (reference sequence). CDR3 in amino acids: CSARGLDKMGTQYF. For the CDR3, the DNA is TGCAGTGCTAGGGGACTGGATAAGATGGGGACCCAGTACTTC.

This clonotype was found a few times. The rearrangement uses TRBV12-3 or TRBV12-4 and TRBJ2-7, with D maybe TRBD2 (6 bases). The V and J ends lost 2 bases and 3 bases respectively, with 11 bases between them. The CDR3 extends over 14 amino acids. The CDR3 protein is CASSLPGGNYEQYF. The CDR3 coding sequence is TGTGCCAGCAGTTTACCCGGAGGGAACTACGAGCAGTACTTC.

This clonotype came up a few times. Germline is not matched at one junction end, which may reflect a read error. The chain couples TRBV20-1 to TRBJ1-5, with 7 bases fitting TRBD1. The CDR3 is 15 residues long. The V gene's germline CDR1 is DFQATT and CDR2 SNEGSKA (reference sequence). CDR3 DNA sequence: TGCAGTGCCAGAGAGGGGGCGCTTAGCAATCAGCCCCAGCATTTT. Protein sequence: CSAREGALSNQPQHF.

The chain joins TRBV3-1 to TRBJ2-1; 7 nucleotides line up with TRBD2. Trimming removed 1 base from V and 9 bases from J; junction bases left unmatched: 9. This CDR3 has 15 residues. CDR1 LGHDT and CDR2 YNNKEL come from the germline V gene (reference sequence). The CDR3 is CASSQVVGGISEQFF. DNA for the CDR3: TGTGCCAGCAGCCAAGTTGTGGGGGGGATTTCTGAGCAGTTCTTC.

V is TRBV9 and J is TRBJ2-4, with 10 bases that match TRBD1. In germline, CDR1 is SGDLS, CDR2 YYNGEE. Losses at the gene ends were 3 bases for V and 5 bases for J; bases not matched to a gene: 2. The CDR3 is 14 residues long. The CDR3 spells CASSDGQGENIQYF. The DNA for the CDR3 is TGTGCCAGCAGCGACGGACAGGGGGAAAACATTCAGTACTTC.

Only a few counts were recorded for this clonotype. The chain recombines TRBV4-1 with TRBJ1-2; D gene uncertain. In germline, CDR1 is MGHRA, CDR2 YSYEKL. Deletions cut 0 bases from V and 8 bases from J, with 13 bases between. This CDR3 spans 14 amino acids. CDR3 protein: CASSQDIRIGGYTF. The CDR3 DNA follows: TGCGCCAGCAGCCAAGATATAAGGATTGGGGGCTACACCTTC.

This clonotype has only one observation. This chain connects TRBV12-3 or TRBV12-4 to TRBJ2-1; a weak D match, TRBD2 (6 bases). There are 14 residues in the CDR3. V dropped 3 bases and J dropped 8 bases, with 14 bases sitting between them. The CDR3 region has the DNA TGTGCCAGCAGTTTTCTCCGACTAGAGGATGAGCAGTTCTTC. Translation gives CASSFLRLEDEQFF.

In regard to this clonotype: Sequence at one end of the junction differs from germline and may be a read error. The rearrangement links TRBV12-3 or TRBV12-4 to TRBJ2-3; D is uncertain. The J call may be faulty, since TRBJ1-5 better matches the DNA end. The CDR3 runs to 15 residues. Here the CDR3 DNA reads TGTGCTAGCAGGAAACTAGCGGGAATTACAGATACGCAGCATTTT. Its protein product is CASRKLAGITDTQHF.

This clonotype was found a few times. The chain joins TRBV9 to TRBJ1-2; D is ambiguous. The CDR3 length is 13 residues. CDR1 is SGDLS, CDR2 YYNGEE, per germline. Trimming took 0 bases from V and 3 from J, leaving 6 bases between them. CDR3 sequence reads: CASSVGHHYGYTF. The CDR3 DNA sequence: TGTGCCAGCAGCGTAGGACACCACTATGGCTACACCTTC.

The table lists this clonotype with many counts. This chain connects TRBV7-9 to TRBJ2-7; D gene unclear. Trimming removed 5 bases at V and 2 bases at J, with 7 bases between. CDR3 size: 12 residues. In germline, CDR1 is SEHNR, CDR2 FQNEAQ (reference sequence). CDR3: CASSPRPYEQYF. CDR3 in DNA: TGTGCCAGCAGCCCACGCCCCTACGAGCAGTACTTC.

V and J are TRBV20-1 and TRBJ2-1; 12 nucleotides agree with TRBD2. Trimming removed 4 bases from V and 9 bases from J; junction bases left unmatched: 10. The length of the CDR3 is 15 residues. Germline V gene data show CDR1 as DFQATT and CDR2 as SNEGSKA (reference sequence). The CDR3 region has the DNA TGCAGTGCTAACCTAGCGGGAGGGCCGTGGAGTGAGCAGTTCTTC. Its translation is CSANLAGGPWSEQFF.

This clonotype was counted only a few times. The rearrangement joins TRBV6-2 or TRBV6-3 to TRBJ2-1, with 11 nucleotides matching TRBD2. Trimming removed 1 base from V and 4 bases from J; junction bases left unmatched: 3. Germline V gives CDR1 MNHEY, CDR2 SVGEGT. CDR3 size: 16 residues. The CDR3 DNA sequence: TGTGCCAGCAGTTACTGGCTAGCGGGAGGTTACAATGAGCAGTTCTTC. Its protein is CASSYWLAGGYNEQFF.

The V call is TRBV7-9, the J call TRBJ2-1; the D gene is possibly TRBD2 (6 bases). V lost 1 base, J lost 0 bases, and 13 bases lay in between. Germline loops: CDR1 SEHNR, CDR2 FQNEAQ (reference sequence). The CDR3 runs 17 residues. CDR3 in amino acids: CASSLGRVAVSYNEQFF. The CDR3 DNA reads TGTGCCAGCAGCTTAGGGAGGGTAGCGGTCTCCTACAATGAGCAGTTCTTC.